The 24 T cell receptor beta chains reported below all come from one sample, sequenced in a study of T cell responses to AZD1222 COVID-19 vaccine. Repertoires were generated with immunoSEQ multiplex PCR, while TCRdb's copy carries only in-frame clones and drops some. Of around 54,000 clones listed, 70% to 90% are singletons. The source material was peripheral blood, sampled 28 days after the second AZD1222 dose. The origin of the receptors is an adult who received the AZD1222 COVID-19 vaccine.

V is TRBV6-5 and J is TRBJ2-2, with 8 bases matching TRBD2. Germline CDR1 and CDR2: MNHEY and SVGAGI. Losses at the gene ends were 2 bases for V and 5 bases for J; bases not matched to a gene: 7. The length of the CDR3 is 16 residues. CDR3 DNA: TGTGCCAGCAGTTACGGGCTAGCGGGTAGGACCGGGGAGCTGTTTTTT. It translates to CASSYGLAGRTGELFF.

The chain joins TRBV30 to TRBJ2-7, with a possible D match to TRBD2 (6 bases). Germline CDR1 and CDR2: GTSNPN and SVGIG (reference sequence). V was trimmed by 1 base and J by 2 bases, leaving 9 bases between them. The CDR3 extends over 13 amino acids. CDR3 DNA: TGTGCCTGGAGTGGAGCGGGCCCCTACGAGCAGTACTTC. Its translation: CAWSGAGPYEQYF.

The rearrangement joins TRBV29-1 to TRBJ2-7; tentatively, D is TRBD2 (6 bases). Germline loops: CDR1 SQVTM, CDR2 ANQGSEA. The CDR3 spans 14 residues. V gave up 6 bases and J gave up 4 bases, with 19 bases separating them. CDR3: CSVLKGGVSYEQYF. DNA for the CDR3: TGCAGCGTCCTGAAGGGAGGTGTAAGTTACGAGCAGTACTTC.

The chain links TRBV2 to TRBJ1-1; D is ambiguous. Germline V gene sequence: CDR1 SNHLY, CDR2 FYNNEI. With 6 bases removed from V and 2 bases from J, the gap between germline ends came to 16 bases. The CDR3 has 15 residues. The CDR3 is CASSNSGSGNTEAFF. The CDR3 nucleotides are TGTGCCAGCAGCAACTCGGGTTCGGGTAACACTGAAGCTTTCTTT.

The chain employs TRBV7-3 and TRBJ2-2, with 13 bases matching TRBD2. The V gene's germline CDR1 is SGHTA and CDR2 FQGTGA. This CDR3 has 16 amino acids. Losses at the gene ends were 5 bases for V and 3 bases for J; bases not matched to a gene: 3. CDR3 nucleotide sequence: TGTGCCAGCAGCGGGACTAGCGGGATTTACACCGGGGAGCTGTTTTTT. This sequence encodes CASSGTSGIYTGELFF.

The rearrangement uses TRBV21-1 and TRBJ2-7. TRBV21-1 is described as a pseudogene. The CDR3 totals 16 residues. CDR3 amino acids: CASPGARVGNSYEQYF. CDR3 sequence (DNA): TGTGCCAGCCCCGGGGCCAGGGTAGGTAATTCCTACGAGCAGTACTTC.

V usage is TRBV29-1 and J usage is TRBJ2-2; D remains unclear. The V end lost 4 bases, the J end lost 2 bases, and 11 bases lay between the germline ends. The germline gives CDR1 SQVTM, CDR2 ANQGSEA. The CDR3 totals 14 residues. CDR3 amino acids: CSVGVQRNTGELFF. CDR3 bases: TGCAGCGTTGGAGTACAGAGAAACACCGGGGAGCTGTTTTTT.

The V call is TRBV4-1, the J call TRBJ1-3; the D is unclear. Germline V gene data show CDR1 as MGHRA and CDR2 as YSYEKL. V lost 1 base, J lost 2 bases, and 9 bases lay in between. The length of the CDR3 is 15 residues. CDR3 DNA: TGCGCCAGCAGCCAAGTAAGGGAGGCTGGAAACACCATATATTTT. This gives the protein CASSQVREAGNTIYF.

There are a few counts of this clone. This rearrangement joins TRBV30 to TRBJ1-1; maybe TRBD1 (6 bases). The CDR3 totals 14 residues. Germline V gene data show CDR1 as GTSNPN and CDR2 as SVGIG (reference sequence). The germline V and J ends were trimmed by 3 bases and 5 bases, with 16 bases remaining between them. The CDR3: CAWRTNREETEAFF. In DNA form, the CDR3 reads TGTGCCTGGAGGACAAACAGGGAGGAGACTGAAGCTTTCTTT. Combining the CDR3 with reference TRBV30 and TRBJ1-1 gives the whole variable domain SQTIHQWPATLVQPVGSPLSLECTVEGTSNPNLYWYRQAAGRGLQLLFYSVGIGQISSEVPQNLSASRPQDRQFILSSKKLLLSDSGFYLCAWRTNREETEAFFGQGTRLTVV.

The chain joins TRBV6-6 to TRBJ2-2; TRBD1 or TRBD2 may be the D gene (6 bases each). Between the trimmed V and J ends, which lost 0 bases and 5 bases, there was a span of 13 bases. The CDR3 is made up of 16 amino acids. Germline assignment: CDR1 MNHNY and CDR2 SVGAGI (reference sequence). The CDR3 spells CASSYSSRGRTGELFF. The CDR3 DNA reads TGTGCCAGCAGTTACTCGTCTCGGGGGCGAACCGGGGAGCTGTTTTTT.

The rearrangement joins TRBV28 to TRBJ2-7; D is perhaps TRBD2 (6 bases). The V gene lost 5 bases and the J gene lost 3 bases, with 14 bases spanning the gap. CDR3 length: 14 residues. Germline V CDR1 and CDR2: MDHEN, SYDVKM. CDR3 in DNA: TGTGCCAGCAGTCCCCCCCCCGGGGGCTACGAGCAGTACTTC. Encoded protein: CASSPPPGGYEQYF.

This chain links TRBV7-2 with TRBJ1-1, with 9 nucleotides matching TRBD1. CDR3 length: 15 residues. J gave up 4 bases and V 4 bases, and 7 bases lay outside the gene matches. CDR1 is SGHTA and CDR2 is FQGNSA in the germline V gene. CDR3 nucleotide sequence: TGTGCCAGCAGCTCCGGACAGGGGAGAACCACTGAAGCTTTCTTT. Protein sequence: CASSSGQGRTTEAFF.

This rearrangement joins TRBV19 to TRBJ2-7; no definite D call. CDR1 and CDR2 (germline): LNHDA, SQIVND (reference sequence). CDR3 size: 13 residues. V was trimmed by 6 bases and J by 2 bases, leaving 11 bases between them. CDR3 in amino acids: CASSPTSTYEQYF. The DNA for the CDR3 is TGTGCCAGTAGCCCGACTTCCACCTACGAGCAGTACTTC.

This clone was picked up one time. It is unclear where the CDR3 begins or ends on the DNA, so no DNA is shown, and the CDR3 is as TCRdb lists it. The chain recombines TRBV3-1 (or the pseudogene TRBV3-2) with TRBJ2-1; TRBD1 is the table's D call, not checked against the DNA. The CDR3 totals 11 residues, both ends included. From germline, CDR1 is LGHDT and CDR2 YNNKEL (reference sequence). The CDR3 here is CASSLSGVEFF.

The rearrangement uses TRBV7-9 and TRBJ1-2, with D hard to call. The V end lost 1 base, the J end lost 4 bases, and 10 bases lay between the germline ends. CDR3 size: 14 residues. Germline CDR1 SEHNR, CDR2 FQNEAQ (reference sequence). CDR3 sequence (DNA): TGTGCCAGCAGCTTAGTAGGGTTGGTCTATGGCTACACCTTC. It specifies CASSLVGLVYGYTF.

In this sample, this clone turned up a few times. The rearrangement uses TRBV4-1 and TRBJ2-1, with 7 bases lining up with TRBD2. With 7 bases clipped from V and 6 bases from J, the junction kept 12 bases outside the gene matches. This CDR3 is built from 15 residues. Germline assignment: CDR1 MGHRA and CDR2 YSYEKL. Written as DNA, the CDR3 is TGCGCCAGCACATCCCGGACTAGAAGGAGCAATGAGCAGTTCTTC. It encodes CASTSRTRRSNEQFF.

The rearrangement links TRBV28 to TRBJ1-2, with 7 bases fitting TRBD1. CDR3 length equals 13 residues. The V and J ends lost 8 bases and 4 bases, in that order; junction bases with no gene match: 7. CDR1 and CDR2 from the germline V gene are MDHEN and SYDVKM. The CDR3 is CASGTGQIYGYTF. CDR3 nucleotide sequence: TGTGCCAGCGGGACGGGACAGATCTATGGCTACACCTTC.

The chain employs TRBV3-1 (or the pseudogene TRBV3-2) and TRBJ1-2; no definite D call. The V end lost 0 bases, the J end lost 0 bases, and 5 bases lay between the germline ends. Per the germline V gene, CDR1 is LGHDT and CDR2 is YNNKEL (reference sequence). This CDR3 is 14 amino acids long. In DNA, the CDR3 is TGTGCCAGCAGCCAAGACACCTCTAACTATGGCTACACCTTC. Protein: CASSQDTSNYGYTF.

This clone was counted a single time. Written as DNA, the CDR3 is TGTGCCAGTGGATGGGGGGCAGATACGCAGTATTTT. As protein: CASGWGADTQYF. The chain combines TRBV3-1 (or the pseudogene TRBV3-2) with TRBJ2-3; weak D call: TRBD2 (6 bases). Germline V gene lookup returns CDR1 LGHDT and CDR2 YNNKEL (reference sequence). V gave up 9 bases and J gave up 4 bases, with 11 bases separating them. The CDR3 extends over 12 amino acids.

V and J are TRBV19 and TRBJ1-5; D call uncertain. The CDR3 contains 12 residues. Germline-derived CDR1 and CDR2 are LNHDA and SQIVND (reference sequence). The V end was cut by 3 bases, the J end by 8 bases, with 8 bases between. CDR3 coding DNA: TGTGCCAGTAGTATTGCTGCCGAGCCCCAGCATTTT. Amino acid sequence: CASSIAAEPQHF.

The chain has TRBV5-8 and TRBJ2-7; D remains unclear. Germline assignment: CDR1 SGHTS and CDR2 YDEGEE. The CDR3 has 15 amino acids. Trimming removed 0 bases from V and 0 bases from J, with 10 bases in between. The CDR3 loop reads CASSLAVGTSYEQYF. The CDR3 DNA follows: TGTGCCAGCAGCTTGGCCGTGGGCACCTCCTACGAGCAGTACTTC.

The V gene is TRBV12-3 or TRBV12-4, the J gene TRBJ1-2; 8 nucleotides match TRBD1. V was clipped by 6 bases and J by 6 bases; unmatched bases: 6. The CDR3 consists of 13 residues. The CDR3 is CASRVDRENGYTF. CDR3 DNA sequence: TGTGCCAGCAGGGTGGACAGGGAGAATGGCTACACCTTC.

This CDR3 reads CASSYFSQGNQPQHF. The CDR3 bases are TGTGCCAGCAGTTATTTCAGTCAGGGCAATCAGCCCCAGCATTTT. This chain connects TRBV6-6 to TRBJ1-5; D not resolved. CDR3 length: 15 amino acids. The V gene's germline CDR1 is MNHNY and CDR2 SVGAGI (reference sequence). V was trimmed by 3 bases and J by 2 bases, leaving 11 bases between them.

The chain couples TRBV9 to TRBJ2-5; 9 bases match TRBD1. The CDR3 loop spans 16 amino acids. Losses at the gene ends were 2 bases for V and 5 bases for J; bases not matched to a gene: 10. Germline CDR1 reads SGDLS; CDR2 reads YYNGEE. The CDR3 nucleotides read TGTGCCAGCAGCGTCACGTCTAACAGGGGGCTGGAGACCCAGTACTTC. The encoded protein is CASSVTSNRGLETQYF.